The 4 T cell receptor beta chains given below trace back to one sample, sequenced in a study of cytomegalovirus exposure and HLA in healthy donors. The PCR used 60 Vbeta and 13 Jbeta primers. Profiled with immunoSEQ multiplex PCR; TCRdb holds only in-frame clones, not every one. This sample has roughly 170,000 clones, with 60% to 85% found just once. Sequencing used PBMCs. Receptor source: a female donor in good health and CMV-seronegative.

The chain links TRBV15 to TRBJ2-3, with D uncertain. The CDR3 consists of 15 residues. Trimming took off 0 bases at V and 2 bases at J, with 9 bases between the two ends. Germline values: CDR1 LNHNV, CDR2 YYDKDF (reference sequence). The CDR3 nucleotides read TGTGCCACCAGCAGAGATAGAGTTTTCACAGATACGCAGTATTTT. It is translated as CATSRDRVFTDTQYF. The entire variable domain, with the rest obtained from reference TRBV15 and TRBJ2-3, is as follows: DAMVIQNPRYQVTQFGKPVTLSCSQTLNHNVMYWYQQKSSQAPKLLFHYYDKDFNNEADTPDNFQSRRPNTSFCFLDIRSPGLGDTAMYLCATSRDRVFTDTQYFGPGTRLTVL.

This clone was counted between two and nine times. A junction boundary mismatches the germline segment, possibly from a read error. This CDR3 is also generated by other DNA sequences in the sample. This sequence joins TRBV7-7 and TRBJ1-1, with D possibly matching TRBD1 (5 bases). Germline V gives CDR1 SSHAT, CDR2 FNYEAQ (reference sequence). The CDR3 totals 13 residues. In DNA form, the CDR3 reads TGTGCTAGCAGCTTAGACAGGAACACTGAAGCTTTCTTT. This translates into CASSLDRNTEAFF.

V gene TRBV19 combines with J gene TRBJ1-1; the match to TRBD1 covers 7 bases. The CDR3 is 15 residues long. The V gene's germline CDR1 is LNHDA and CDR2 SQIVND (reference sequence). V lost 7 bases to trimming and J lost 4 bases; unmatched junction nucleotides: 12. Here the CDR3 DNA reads TGTGCCAGTAATAAAAGACAGGGAGGCGGCACTGAAGCTTTCTTT. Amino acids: CASNKRQGGGTEAFF.

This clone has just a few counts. CDR3 sequence (DNA): TGTGCCAGCAGCTTAGCCCTACTAGCGGGAGGATCAGAGACCCAGTACTTC. Amino acids: CASSLALLAGGSETQYF. The chain has TRBV7-9 and TRBJ2-5; 12 bases are a match to TRBD2. This CDR3 contains 17 residues. Losses at the gene ends were 0 bases for V and 4 bases for J; bases not matched to a gene: 6. Looked up from germline, CDR1 is SEHNR and CDR2 is FQNEAQ (reference sequence).